This T cell receptor beta chain is from a study of cytomegalovirus exposure and HLA in healthy donors. Study overall: Most donors, approximately 82% of roughly 400 genotyped, fell in the Caucasian-associated ancestry cluster.

The CDR3 loop spans 15 amino acids. Trimming stripped 1 base from V and 2 bases from J, with 9 bases between. The germline gives CDR1 KGHSH, CDR2 LQKENI. Note on this clone: Its antigen is still unknown.

It was with 60 Vbeta and 13 Jbeta primers that the PCR ran. Using immunoSEQ multiplex PCR, the repertoire was profiled, and TCRdb retains in-frame clones only, with some absent. This repertoire shows about 190,000 clones, 75% to 90% found once; its top ten account for 6.3%. Overall study findings and caveats: In a later analysis, common viral pathogens appeared linked to several of the most significant clusters. TCR beta chains numbering 164 were designated cytomegalovirus-associated.

Sequenced material: PBMCs. This receptor was taken from a man aged 40-49 years in good health and CMV-seropositive. The rearrangement uses TRBV18 and TRBJ1-3, with D unresolved. The CDR3 DNA sequence: TGTGCCAGCTCACCACGCCGGAGCACTGGAAACACCATATATTTT. Translating gives CASSPRRSTGNTIYF.